A selection of T cell receptor beta chains follows, all from one sample in a study. From the 5' RACE reads, TCRdb called clonotypes with MiXCR, one entry per CDR3 protein. The sample includes 30,000 to 40,000 distinct CDR3 sequences, about 28% of them seen just once. The source material was naive CD4+ T cells sorted from a lymph node. The receptors shown here come from a female donor with breast cancer. CDR3s include the opening cysteine and the closing phenylalanine or tryptophan. A D gene is named only where the DNA matches it firmly. The size field is filled for only some rows; it gives once, few, many or a size class.

cdr3_length,j_call,clone_size,v_call,d_call,cdr3_nt,cdr3_aa
17,TRBJ2-3,many,TRBV6-5,NA,TGTGCCAGCAGTTACTCGATGAGCGGTTATAGCACAGATACGCAGTATTTT,CASSYSMSGYSTDTQYF
12,TRBJ1-1,NA,TRBV4-2,NA,TGTGCCAGCAGCCAAATGAACACTGAAGCTTTCTTT,CASSQMNTEAFF
16,TRBJ2-1,many,TRBV7-9,NA,TGTGCCAGCAGCCTAGGGACGGCCTACTCCTACAATGAGCAGTTCTTC,CASSLGTAYSYNEQFF
15,TRBJ2-6,NA,TRBV6-5,NA,TGTGCCAGCAGTTATATGGGTATTGGGGCCAACGTCCTGACTTTC,CASSYMGIGANVLTF
12,TRBJ1-1,few,TRBV7-8,NA,TGTGCCAGCGCCCGGGGGAGCACTGAAGCTTTCTTT,CASARGSTEAFF
14,TRBJ1-1,NA,TRBV5-1,NA,TGCACCAGCAGCTCCCCCTCGGGGGGTAGCGAAGCTTTCTTT,CTSSSPSGGSEAFF
12,TRBJ2-5,few,TRBV6-5,NA,TGTGCCAGCTCGAGGCCCCAAGAGACCCAGTACTTC,CASSRPQETQYF
12,TRBJ1-2,few,TRBV12-3/TRBV12-4,NA,TGTGCCAGCCGGAAGGCAGGGGACGGCTACACCTTC,CASRKAGDGYTF
19,TRBJ2-2,many,TRBV7-3,NA,TGTGCCAGCAGCAATTATGTCGACTCGGAACGAGGGAACACCGGGGAGCTGTTTTTT,CASSNYVDSERGNTGELFF
13,TRBJ2-1,few,TRBV20-1,NA,TGCAGTGCTAGTGACCCTAACTACAATGAGCAGTTCTTC,CSASDPNYNEQFF
13,TRBJ1-1,many,TRBV20-1,NA,TGCAGTGCTAGAGACAGGCGGGGCACTGAAGCTTTCTTT,CSARDRRGTEAFF
15,TRBJ2-5,NA,TRBV4-1,NA,TGCGCCAGCAGCCCGCTAGGGAACCTCCAAGAGACCCAGTACTTC,CASSPLGNLQETQYF
12,TRBJ1-2,many,TRBV28,NA,TGTGCCAGCAGTTTGGGGGGGCACGGCTACACCTTC,CASSLGGHGYTF
13,TRBJ2-7,many,TRBV5-1,NA,TGCGCCAGCAGCGTACAGGGATTTTACGAGCAGTACTTC,CASSVQGFYEQYF
14,TRBJ2-7,NA,TRBV5-1,TRBD2,TGCGCCAGCAGCCCCGGGGGGGGAAACTACGAGCAGTACTTC,CASSPGGGNYEQYF
15,TRBJ2-2,many,TRBV4-1,NA,TGCGCCAGCAGCCAAGTATCCGGAAACACCGGGGAGCTGTTTTTT,CASSQVSGNTGELFF
16,TRBJ1-3,few,TRBV28,NA,TGTGCCAGCAGTTCCATCACAGGGCTCTCTGGAAACACCATATATTTT,CASSSITGLSGNTIYF
13,TRBJ2-1,few,TRBV27,NA,TGTGCCAGCAGGGGTTGGTCCTACAATGAGCAGTTCTTC,CASRGWSYNEQFF
15,TRBJ2-1,NA,TRBV7-9,NA,TGTGCCAGCAGCCACTGGAGCGGCTCCTACAATGAGCAGTTCTTC,CASSHWSGSYNEQFF
17,TRBJ2-4,NA,TRBV20-1,TRBD1,TGCAGTGCTAGAGGAAAGAAGGCCACAGGGGCGGTCGACATTCAGTACTTC,CSARGKKATGAVDIQYF
12,TRBJ2-7,few,TRBV6-1,NA,TGTGCCAGCCAGGGGCCCGCCTACGAGCAGTACTTC,CASQGPAYEQYF
14,TRBJ2-1,NA,TRBV10-3,NA,TGTGCCATCAGTGACCGGGAGAAAGGCAATGAGCAGTTCTTC,CAISDREKGNEQFF
14,TRBJ2-1,medium-sized,TRBV6-5,TRBD2,TGTGCCAGCACCGGACTAGCGGGGTCGAATGAGCAGTTCTTC,CASTGLAGSNEQFF
16,TRBJ2-3,NA,TRBV4-1,NA,TGCGCCAGCAGCCACCCGACTAGATTTCGGGCAGATACGCAGTATTTT,CASSHPTRFRADTQYF
14,TRBJ1-1,NA,TRBV6-1,NA,TGTGCCAGCAGCCCCCTGAGGGTCAACACTGAAGCTTTCTTT,CASSPLRVNTEAFF
15,TRBJ1-1,few,TRBV5-6,NA,TGTGCCAGCAGCGGGCAAATACAGAGAAACACTGAAGCTTTCTTT,CASSGQIQRNTEAFF
14,TRBJ2-5,many,TRBV5-1,NA,TGCGCCAGCAGCTTGGACAGCGCTCGAGAGACCCAGTACTTC,CASSLDSARETQYF
15,TRBJ2-2,NA,TRBV7-3,NA,TGTGCCAGCAGCCCGATAGGGACGAACACCGGGGAGCTGTTTTTT,CASSPIGTNTGELFF
13,TRBJ2-7,NA,TRBV27,NA,TGTGCCAGCAGTTTACGTTCGGGGTACGAGCAGTACTTC,CASSLRSGYEQYF
14,TRBJ2-2,NA,TRBV7-2,NA,TGTGCCAGCAGCTTAGCCGGGGACCCCGGGGAGCTGTTTTTT,CASSLAGDPGELFF
19,TRBJ2-1,many,TRBV4-3,NA,TGCGCCAGCAGCCCGGCCAGGGCAGGGTACTATGTCTCCTACAATGAGCAGTTCTTC,CASSPARAGYYVSYNEQFF
15,TRBJ2-7,many,TRBV4-2,TRBD1,TGTGCCAGCAGCCCAGGGACAGCCTCCTCCTACGAGCAGTACTTC,CASSPGTASSYEQYF
15,TRBJ1-2,NA,TRBV29-1,TRBD1,TGCAGCTTTGGCGGGACAGATGAACCGGGGTATGGCTACACCTTC,CSFGGTDEPGYGYTF
14,TRBJ2-3,NA,TRBV28,TRBD2,TGTGCCAGCACCTGGGGGGGGGACCAAGATACGCAGTATTTT,CASTWGGDQDTQYF
15,TRBJ1-2,NA,TRBV4-1,NA,TGCGCCAGCAGCCAAAATCTAGCACAAACCTATGGCTACACCTTC,CASSQNLAQTYGYTF
14,TRBJ2-7,few,TRBV12-3/TRBV12-4,TRBD2,TGTGCCAGCAGTTACTCTAGCGGGCTGGTGGGACAGTACTTC,CASSYSSGLVGQYF
13,TRBJ1-1,NA,TRBV11-2,TRBD1,TGTGCCAGCGGCGTCGCTGGGACAGCAGGAGCTTTCTTT,CASGVAGTAGAFF
14,TRBJ2-2,few,TRBV5-1,TRBD1,TGCGCCAGCAGCTTGTGGGACAGAACCGGGGAGCTGTTTTTT,CASSLWDRTGELFF
13,TRBJ2-1,NA,TRBV4-2,NA,TGTGCCAGCAGCCAAGACCCGGGACATGAGCAGTTCTTC,CASSQDPGHEQFF
16,TRBJ2-4,few,TRBV20-1,TRBD2,TGCAGTGCTAGGTTATGGGGGGGGGTGTCCAAAAACATTCAGTACTTC,CSARLWGGVSKNIQYF
16,TRBJ2-1,NA,TRBV20-1,TRBD2,TGCAGTGCTAATAGGTGGGGGACTAGCATCTTCGATGAGCAGTTCTTC,CSANRWGTSIFDEQFF
14,TRBJ2-3,medium-sized,TRBV7-3,NA,TGTGCCAGCAGCCCGGGACTTAACACAGATACGCAGTATTTT,CASSPGLNTDTQYF
16,TRBJ2-1,many,TRBV27,NA,TGTGCCAGCAGCCCCGGACACCGGAGCTCCTACAATGAGCAGTTCTTC,CASSPGHRSSYNEQFF
17,TRBJ2-1,NA,TRBV7-3,TRBD2,TGTGCCAGCAGCCCCTGGGGGGGAGACCGCTCCTACAATGAGCAGTTCTTC,CASSPWGGDRSYNEQFF
14,TRBJ2-1,NA,TRBV29-1,NA,TGCAGCGTTGTCTGGCTCTACCAATACAATGAGCAGTTCTTC,CSVVWLYQYNEQFF
14,TRBJ2-1,NA,TRBV7-2,NA,TGTGCCAGCAGCGCGTCGGGACTTATGAATGAGCAGTTCTTC,CASSASGLMNEQFF